The 13 T cell receptor beta chains given below trace back to one sample, sequenced in a study of T-cell reconstitution after alpha-beta-depleted transplantation in children. Preparation of the TCRbeta library used unique molecular identifiers. TCRdb analysed the PCR reads with MiXCR anew, one entry per CDR3 protein. This table holds a few hundred thousand distinct CDR3 sequences, 11% found once. Sample: PBMCs from the stem cell graft donor, taken from the stem cell graft. Every receptor here comes from a human donor who donated a stem cell graft to a child with acute myeloid leukemia.

The table lists this clonotype with many counts. The rearrangement uses TRBV20-1 and TRBJ1-1, with TRBD1 matching over 8 bases. The V gene's germline CDR1 is DFQATT and CDR2 SNEGSKA (reference sequence). CDR3 size: 15 residues. The J segment lost 1 base and the V segment lost 2 bases, leaving 6 bases of the junction unmatched. The CDR3 spells CSARLTGAGNTEAFF. The CDR3 DNA reads TGCAGTGCTAGACTGACAGGGGCTGGGAACACTGAAGCTTTCTTT.

This sequence joins TRBV20-1 and TRBJ2-3; 8 nucleotides agree with TRBD2. The CDR3 length is 20 residues. Germline CDR1 reads DFQATT; CDR2 reads SNEGSKA (reference sequence). With V trimmed by 0 bases and J by 0 bases, 17 bases remained unmatched. CDR3 nucleotide sequence: TGCAGTGCTAGAGATCCTGTGACTAGCGCCTCCTCAACTAGCACAGATACGCAGTATTTT. Translating gives CSARDPVTSASSTSTDTQYF.

The V and J genes are TRBV6-1 and TRBJ1-5, with TRBD1 matching 10 bases. There are 15 residues in the CDR3. Trimming cost V 6 bases and J 6 bases; bases outside gene matches: 8. CDR1 is MNHNS and CDR2 is SASEGT in the germline V gene. CDR3 DNA sequence: TGTGCCAGCAGGAACCCCGGGACAGGGGTTCAGCCCCAGCATTTT. It codes for CASRNPGTGVQPQHF.

The chain links TRBV5-1 to TRBJ2-2, with 9 bases matching TRBD1. J gave up 5 bases and V 3 bases, and 5 bases lay outside the gene matches. CDR1 and CDR2 from the germline V gene are SGHRS and YFSETQ. The CDR3 runs 15 residues. CDR3 DNA sequence: TGCGCCAGCAGCTCGGGACAGGGAATGACCGGGGAGCTGTTTTTT. This gives the protein CASSSGQGMTGELFF.

This chain joins TRBV5-1 and TRBJ2-1; D is unclear. Deletions cut 5 bases from V and 8 bases from J, with 11 bases between. This CDR3 has 12 amino acids. Looked up from germline, CDR1 is SGHRS and CDR2 is YFSETQ. The CDR3 region is CASRGPLDEQFF. The CDR3 DNA reads TGCGCCAGCAGAGGACCGTTGGATGAGCAGTTCTTC.

The J gene is TRBJ2-1, the V gene TRBV4-1, with D uncertain. Germline values: CDR1 MGHRA, CDR2 YSYEKL. This CDR3 is 15 amino acids long. Trimming removed 3 bases from V and 3 bases from J, with 12 bases in between. DNA of the CDR3: TGCGCCAGCAGCCAGCTTAGAAGTCTCTACAATGAGCAGTTCTTC. This encodes CASSQLRSLYNEQFF.

This clonotype was observed at least ten times. The genes are TRBV6-2 or TRBV6-3 and TRBJ2-2; D is uncertain. This CDR3 spans 18 amino acids. Germline V gene data show CDR1 as MNHEY and CDR2 as SVGEGT. V was cut by 0 bases and J by 6 bases, with 20 bases left in between. CDR3 region: CASSYSSPRTLGSGELFF. CDR3 DNA sequence: TGTGCCAGCAGTTACTCGTCCCCACGTACGCTGGGTTCCGGGGAGCTGTTTTTT.

This clonotype has ten or more counts. The V call is TRBV12-3 or TRBV12-4, the J call TRBJ2-2; 8 nucleotides match TRBD1. This CDR3 is 15 amino acids long. V was pared by 3 bases and J by 5 bases, with 5 bases of the junction left unmatched. CDR3 DNA: TGTGCCAGCAGTTTTGGCGGGACAGGTACCGGGGAGCTGTTTTTT. Translating it yields CASSFGGTGTGELFF.

This clonotype showed up many times. This chain uses TRBV20-1 with TRBJ2-3, with D tentatively TRBD2 (5 bases). The length of the CDR3 is 11 residues. Per germline, CDR1 DFQATT and CDR2 SNEGSKA (reference sequence). V shed 2 bases and J shed 6 bases, with 6 bases lying between them. In DNA, the CDR3 is TGCAGTGCTAGATGGGAGGATACGCAGTATTTT. It encodes CSARWEDTQYF.

This clonotype was seen repeatedly, ten times or more. The chain recombines TRBV4-3 with TRBJ2-1; no firm D call. This CDR3 region has 16 residues. Trimming removed 0 bases at V and 0 bases at J, with 9 bases between. Germline values: CDR1 LGHNA, CDR2 YSLEER. The CDR3 sequence is CASSQDWASSYNEQFF. The CDR3 nucleotides read TGCGCCAGCAGCCAAGATTGGGCATCCTCCTACAATGAGCAGTTCTTC.

This clonotype came up many times. This chain uses TRBV4-2 with TRBJ1-2, with 9 bases aligning to TRBD1. With V trimmed by 3 bases and J by 3 bases, 5 bases remained unmatched. This CDR3 has 15 residues. Germline V gene data show CDR1 as LGHNA and CDR2 as YNFKEQ. The CDR3 coding sequence is TGTGCCAGCAGCCAGGACACAGGGGGCTACTATGGCTACACCTTC. Residues: CASSQDTGGYYGYTF.

J is TRBJ2-1 and V is TRBV2, with 14 bases identical to TRBD2. The length of the CDR3 is 16 residues. Germline V lookup: CDR1 SNHLY, CDR2 FYNNEI. V shed 6 bases and J 9 bases; nucleotides not matched to a gene: 10. The CDR3 region is CASRHTGTSGGGEQFF. The CDR3 DNA reads as TGTGCCAGCAGACACACCGGGACTAGCGGGGGCGGTGAGCAGTTCTTC.

The table lists this clonotype with many counts. This chain links TRBV5-1 with TRBJ2-7, with D maybe TRBD2 (6 bases). Germline loops: CDR1 SGHRS, CDR2 YFSETQ. V was cut by 5 bases and J by 0 bases, with 15 bases left in between. The CDR3 totals 15 residues. In DNA, the CDR3 is TGCGCCAGCAGTCAAGTGGCGGGAAGCTCCTACGAGCAGTACTTC. It specifies CASSQVAGSSYEQYF. Full variable domain (missing parts from reference TRBV5-1 and TRBJ2-7): KAGVTQTPRYLIKTRGQQVTLSCSPISGHRSVSWYQQTPGQGLQFLFEYFSETQRNKGNFPGRFSGRQFSNSRSEMNVSTLELGDSALYLCASSQVAGSSYEQYFGPGTRLTVT.